The sequence of this TCR beta chain was determined in a study of T cells in Graves' hyperthyroidism and ophthalmopathy. Exclusion of patients followed from uncontrolled infection, other autoimmune disease, pregnancy or lactation. The study based diagnoses on clinical symptoms, serum thyroxine and TRAb, thyroid ultrasound and orbital computed tomography. Extraction of PBMCs used around 9.6 ml of fresh peripheral blood. This CDR3 region has 12 residues. Germline V lookup: CDR1 GTSNPN, CDR2 SVGIG (reference sequence). V lost 1 base to trimming and J lost 4 bases, with 6 bases between them. This clonotype has just a few counts. The CDR3 regions of TCR beta were amplified from RNA transcripts. HTBI primers were used for first-round RT-PCR of the TCR CDR3. Via MiXCR, TCRdb re-called the multiplex PCR reads, giving one row per CDR3 protein. The table records 490,000 or so distinct CDR3 sequences, about 22% of them present only once.

The chain has TRBV30 and TRBJ2-3; D gene unclear. Sequencing was carried out using blood. The receptor comes from a woman aged 65 to 85 with Graves' ophthalmopathy. DNA for the CDR3: TGTGCCTGGAGTGAAGGGCCAGATACGCAGTATTTT. Its protein is CAWSEGPDTQYF.